The clone carrying this TCR beta chain was found many times. Trimming left V 5 bases short and J 8 bases short, with 21 bases between. This CDR3 is built from 15 residues. The V gene's germline CDR1 is MNHEY and CDR2 SMNVEV (reference sequence). This entry belongs to a study of regulatory T cells in long-lasting Graves disease. Time point here: newly diagnosed GD, antithyroid drugs for less than 3 months. PBMCs provided the RNA from which the TCR library was made. Combining iRepertoire HTBI primers with Arm-PCR of CDR3 regions, the authors built TCR beta libraries. TCRdb independently ran MiXCR on the multiplex PCR reads; one entry per CDR3 protein. The repertoire holds about 420,000 distinct CDR3 sequences, with about 16% as singletons. This sample was shared with a second study, whose subject was T cells in Graves' hyperthyroidism and ophthalmopathy.

Specimen: peripheral blood mononuclear cells (PBMCs), collected at new diagnosis, from a patient treated with antithyroid drugs. The sequence was obtained from a woman between 18 and 29 years old with Graves disease. The chain recombines TRBV27 with TRBJ1-2; tentatively, D is TRBD1 (5 bases). The CDR3 region is CASSLTGQGFFGYTF. DNA for the CDR3: TGTGCCAGCAGTCTCACGGGGCAGGGATTCTTCGGCTACACCTTC.